This T cell receptor (beta chain) stems from a study of Ad26.COV2.S vaccination and SARS-CoV-2 variants. Trimming removed 7 bases at V and 4 bases at J, with 7 bases between. Germline V gene sequence: CDR1 SGHAT, CDR2 FQNNGV. The CDR3 totals 12 residues. Treatment specified: 15 to 20 received Ad26.COV2.S at low or high dose, single or two shots; 5 received placebo; per-sample allocation not given. Material that was analyzed had been drawn on day 63 after the first vaccine or placebo injection. Libraries were prepared by immunoSEQ multiplex PCR; TCRdb keeps only in-frame clonotypes and omits some of them. This table has about 240,000 clones, around nine tenths appearing once. Of note for this clone: Its antigen remains unidentified.

General observations from the study: Breadth, reportedly substantial, characterized the spike-specific CD8+ and CD4+ T cell responses after vaccination.

The V gene is TRBV11-2, the J gene TRBJ2-2; maybe TRBD1 (6 bases). The sequence was collected from a person between 18 and 60 years old who received the Ad26.COV2.S COVID-19 vaccine or a placebo. Sequencing was performed on peripheral blood, taken in a trial of Ad26.COV2.S vaccine versus placebo. Here the CDR3 reads CASTRGTGELFF. The CDR3 DNA reads TGTGCCAGCACCAGGGGCACCGGGGAGCTGTTTTTT.